This T cell receptor (beta chain) was recorded in a study of blood T cell repertoires in COVID-19. The wider study: Sites across the United States, Italy and Spain contributed samples from acute and convalescent COVID-19. From T cells, B-cell-depleted T cells, or PBMCs came the material, which was cDNA or gDNA.

Original analysis: Using reference gene primer amplification, nucleated cell counts were estimated. The repertoire was sequenced with immunoSEQ multiplex PCR; TCRdb's copy has only in-frame clones and lacks some. V and J calls and clone size are given by that table; D and trimming were obtained from the DNA. The sample lists approximately 290,000 clones, 75% to 90% occurring once. The V and J ends lost 0 bases and 1 base respectively, with 7 bases between them. The CDR3 extends over 14 amino acids. Germline V gene lookup returns CDR1 SGHRS and CDR2 YFSETQ. The sequenced material came from peripheral blood. The chain couples TRBV5-1 to TRBJ1-1; D is ambiguous. This sequence was found in a man aged 25 to 45 with acute or convalescent COVID-19. The chain's CDR3 is CASSLERGNTEAFF. CDR3 coding DNA: TGCGCCAGCAGCTTGGAGCGGGGGAACACTGAAGCTTTCTTT.